The 12 T cell receptor beta chains presented below share a single source sample, sequenced in a study of T cells in localized non-small cell lung cancer. Clones were sequenced by immunoSEQ multiplex PCR, and TCRdb holds only the in-frame ones, with some missing. Seen here are approximately 61,000 clones, 75% to 90% observed once, and the top ten hold less than 6%. The input for sequencing was peripheral blood, taken before any cancer treatment. The receptors here all came from a woman aged 40 to 75 with stage I lung adenocarcinoma.

This sequence joins TRBV7-2 and TRBJ2-5, with 8 bases that match TRBD2. The CDR3 sequence is 14 residues long. The ends lost 5 bases at V and 5 bases at J; junction bases unmatched: 7. Germline CDR1 reads SGHTA; CDR2 reads FQGNSA. The CDR3 region is CASSPIAGRETQYF. In DNA form, the CDR3 reads TGTGCCAGCAGCCCCATAGCGGGGCGGGAGACCCAGTACTTC. Using reference TRBV7-2 and TRBJ2-5 for the parts outside the CDR3, the full variable domain is GAGVSQSPSNKVTEKGKDVELRCDPISGHTALYWYRQSLGQGLEFLIYFQGNSAPDKSGLPSDRFSAERTGGSVSTLTIQRTQQEDSAVYLCASSPIAGRETQYFGPGTRLLVL.

The chain has TRBV25-1 and TRBJ2-5; no reliable D call. This CDR3 contains 15 residues. V was clipped by 2 bases and J by 5 bases, with 15 bases between them. In germline, CDR1 is MGHDK, CDR2 SYGVNS. CDR3 region: CASSEDTQVGETQYF. In nucleotides, the CDR3 is TGTGCCAGCAGTGAAGATACCCAAGTGGGGGAGACCCAGTACTTC.

The chain uses TRBV15 and TRBJ2-7; D may be TRBD1 (5 bases). Germline assignment: CDR1 LNHNV and CDR2 YYDKDF (reference sequence). Trimming removed 1 base at V and 0 bases at J, with 7 bases between. This CDR3 has 14 residues. The CDR3, as DNA: TGTGCCACCAGCAGAGGGGGCCCCTCCTACGAGCAGTACTTC. Translated: CATSRGGPSYEQYF.

This chain links TRBV7-8 with TRBJ2-7; 11 nucleotides line up with TRBD1. The CDR3 has 15 residues. CDR1 SGHVS and CDR2 FQNEAQ come from the germline V gene. The V segment lost 5 bases and the J segment 4 bases; nucleotides outside the gene matches: 7. CDR3 DNA sequence: TGTGCCAGCAGCCTTAAAGGGACAGGGGGGTACGAGCAGTACTTC. This translates into CASSLKGTGGYEQYF.

The chain combines TRBV12-5 with TRBJ2-7; unclear D gene. CDR3 length: 11 residues. V gave up 6 bases and J gave up 5 bases, with 8 bases separating them. Germline lookup yields CDR1 LGHNT and CDR2 FRNRAP. The DNA for the CDR3 is TGTGCTAGTGGCCTACGGGACGAGCAGTACTTC. This encodes CASGLRDEQYF.

The chain carries TRBV30 and TRBJ2-1; D remains ambiguous. Trimming left V 3 bases short and J 6 bases short, with 9 bases between. Germline V gene sequence: CDR1 GTSNPN, CDR2 SVGIG (reference sequence). CDR3 size: 12 residues. The CDR3 sequence: CAWRPVANEQFF. The CDR3 nucleotides are TGTGCCTGGAGGCCAGTAGCCAATGAGCAGTTCTTC. Full variable domain (remainder filled in from reference TRBV30 and TRBJ2-1): SQTIHQWPATLVQPVGSPLSLECTVEGTSNPNLYWYRQAAGRGLQLLFYSVGIGQISSEVPQNLSASRPQDRQFILSSKKLLLSDSGFYLCAWRPVANEQFFGPGTRLTVL.

V gene TRBV19 combines with J gene TRBJ1-6; D is unresolved. CDR1 and CDR2 from the germline V gene are LNHDA and SQIVND (reference sequence). V lost 4 bases and J 7 bases, leaving 8 bases between the germline ends. The CDR3 extends over 13 amino acids. The CDR3 nucleotides are TGTGCCAGTAGTAGCCAACCGAATTCACCCCTCCACTTT. Its protein product is CASSSQPNSPLHF.

The V and J genes are TRBV6-6 and TRBJ2-5; D is unresolved. The CDR3 has 11 amino acids. Per the germline V gene, CDR1 is MNHNY and CDR2 is SVGAGI (reference sequence). V was trimmed by 6 bases and J by 5 bases, leaving 7 bases between them. CDR3 in amino acids: CASRGWETQYF. Here the CDR3 DNA reads TGTGCCAGCAGAGGGTGGGAGACCCAGTACTTC.

The chain links TRBV6-1 to TRBJ2-7; TRBD2 aligns across 8 bases. CDR1 and CDR2 from the germline V gene are MNHNS and SASEGT. The CDR3 runs to 12 residues. V trimming: 10 bases; J trimming: 5 bases; junction bases outside the gene matches: 7. The CDR3 reads CATPGLVDEQYF. In DNA form, the CDR3 reads TGTGCCACCCCGGGACTAGTAGACGAGCAGTACTTC.

This clone occurred once. The chain couples TRBV19 to TRBJ1-5; perhaps TRBD1 as D (6 bases). The CDR3 is 14 amino acids. Trimming cost V 0 bases and J 7 bases, with 10 bases left between them. The germline V gene encodes CDR1 LNHDA and CDR2 SQIVND (reference sequence). CDR3 amino acids: CASSIERGRQPQHF. In DNA form, the CDR3 reads TGTGCCAGTAGTATAGAGAGGGGGAGACAGCCCCAGCATTTT. Looking up the rest from reference TRBV19 and TRBJ1-5 gives the full variable domain: DGGITQSPKYLFRKEGQNVTLSCEQNLNHDAMYWYRQDPGQGLRLIYYSQIVNDFQKGDIAEGYSVSREKKESFPLTVTSAQKNPTAFYLCASSIERGRQPQHFGDGTRLSIL.

The chain joins TRBV7-6 to TRBJ2-1, with D perhaps being TRBD1 or TRBD2 (5 bases each). The CDR3 has 18 residues. The V and J ends lost 1 base and 1 base respectively, with 17 bases between them. Germline CDR1 is SGHVS and CDR2 is FNYEAQ. The CDR3 protein is CASSLGPGQPSSYNEQFF. Written as DNA, the CDR3 is TGTGCCAGCAGCTTAGGTCCGGGGCAACCCTCATCCTACAATGAGCAGTTCTTC.

V and J are TRBV19 and TRBJ2-3; possibly TRBD1 for D (5 bases). V was trimmed by 5 bases and J by 3 bases, leaving 9 bases between them. This CDR3 spans 13 amino acids. Germline-derived CDR1 and CDR2 are LNHDA and SQIVND (reference sequence). CDR3 nucleotides: TGTGCCAGTAGTGTGCAGGGTACAGATACGCAGTATTTT. It specifies CASSVQGTDTQYF.